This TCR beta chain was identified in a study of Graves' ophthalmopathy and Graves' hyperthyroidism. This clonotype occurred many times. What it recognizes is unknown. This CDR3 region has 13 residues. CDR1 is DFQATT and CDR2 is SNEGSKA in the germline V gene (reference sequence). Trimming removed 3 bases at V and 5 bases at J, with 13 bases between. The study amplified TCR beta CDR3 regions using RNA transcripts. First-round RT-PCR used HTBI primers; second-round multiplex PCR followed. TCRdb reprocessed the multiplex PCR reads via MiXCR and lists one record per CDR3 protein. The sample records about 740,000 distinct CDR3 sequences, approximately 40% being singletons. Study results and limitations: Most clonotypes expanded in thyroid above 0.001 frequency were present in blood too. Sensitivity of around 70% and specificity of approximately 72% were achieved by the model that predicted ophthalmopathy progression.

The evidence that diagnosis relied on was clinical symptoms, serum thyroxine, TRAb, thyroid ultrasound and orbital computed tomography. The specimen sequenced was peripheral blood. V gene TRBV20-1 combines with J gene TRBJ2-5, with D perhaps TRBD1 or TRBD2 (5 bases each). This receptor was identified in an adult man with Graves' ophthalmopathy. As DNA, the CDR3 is TGCAGTGCTAGCGGGACCCCGCTGGAGACCCAGTACTTC. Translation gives CSASGTPLETQYF.